The rows below give T cell receptor beta chains drawn from one sample of a study of T cells in Graves' hyperthyroidism and ophthalmopathy. TCRdb processed the multiplex PCR reads anew with MiXCR; each CDR3 protein has one entry. The sample contains 450,000 to 600,000 distinct CDR3 sequences, nearly 20% of which appear only once. Source material: blood. The receptors derive from a man aged 40-55 years with Graves' ophthalmopathy. Each CDR3 is given with its conserved first and last residue. The D gene is left open where the match is weak. Some rows mark clone size as missing; the rest say once, few, many or name a class of expanded clone.

-,TRBV7-8,many,TRBJ2-3,CASRNGDPGSAQYF,TGTGCCAGCAGAAATGGGGACCCCGGGTCTGCGCAGTATTTT
-,TRBV3-1,-,TRBJ2-7,CASSQVGVYEQYF,TGTGCCAGCAGCCAAGTGGGGGTATACGAGCAGTACTTC
-,TRBV30,many,TRBJ1-1,CAWRGHLNTEAFF,TGTGCCTGGAGGGGACATCTGAACACTGAAGCTTTCTTT
TRBD2,TRBV5-1,few,TRBJ2-3,CASRARGLAGADTQYF,TGCGCCAGCAGGGCCAGGGGACTAGCGGGAGCAGATACGCAGTATTTT
-,TRBV2,few,TRBJ2-2,CASSSLWGGELFF,TGTGCCAGCAGCTCTCTTTGGGGCGGGGAGCTGTTTTTT
-,TRBV29-1,few,TRBJ2-2,CSVDRTGELFF,TGCAGCGTTGACAGGACCGGGGAGCTGTTTTTT
-,TRBV20-1,-,TRBJ2-5,CSARGVSETQYF,TGCAGTGCTAGAGGTGTATCGGAGACCCAGTACTTC
TRBD2,TRBV7-9,-,TRBJ2-7,CASSPTGTSGSPVSYEQYF,TGTGCCAGCAGCCCAACCGGGACTAGCGGGAGCCCCGTCTCCTACGAGCAGTACTTC
-,TRBV20-1,-,TRBJ2-3,CSAGGHRGTNTQYF,TGCAGTGCCGGGGGGCACAGGGGGACGAATACGCAGTATTTT
-,TRBV10-2,-,TRBJ1-5,CASSERHQPQHF,TGCGCCAGCAGCGAACGGCATCAGCCCCAGCATTTT
TRBD2,TRBV15,many,TRBJ2-2,CATSQRGAGTGELFF,TGTGCCACCAGTCAGCGGGGGGCAGGCACCGGGGAGCTGTTTTTT
-,TRBV2,-,TRBJ1-2,CASSEVLLMGYGYTF,TGTGCCAGCAGTGAAGTCCTTTTGATGGGCTATGGCTACACCTTC
TRBD2,TRBV10-3,few,TRBJ2-2,CAISEGLAGGPYGELFF,TGTGCCATCAGTGAGGGCCTAGCGGGAGGGCCGTACGGGGAGCTGTTTTTT
-,TRBV7-2,-,TRBJ2-3,CASSTISRDTQYF,TGTGCCAGCAGCACGATATCACGGGATACGCAGTATTTT
-,TRBV5-1,many,TRBJ1-1,CASSLGRSADTEAFF,TGCGCCAGCAGCTTGGGGCGCTCTGCCGACACTGAAGCTTTCTTT
-,TRBV6-2/TRBV6-3,-,TRBJ1-2,CASRGFSFYGYTF,TGTGCCAGCAGGGGGTTCAGTTTTTATGGCTACACCTTC
-,TRBV5-1,many,TRBJ1-1,CASSFEQGHTEAFF,TGCGCCAGCAGCTTCGAACAGGGTCACACTGAAGCTTTCTTT
-,TRBV20-1,few,TRBJ2-5,CSARPQGTLGETQYF,TGCAGTGCTAGGCCCCAGGGGACCCTTGGTGAGACCCAGTACTTC
-,TRBV5-1,-,TRBJ1-1,CASSFGPSSLAEAFF,TGCGCCAGCAGCTTCGGGCCGTCGAGTCTTGCTGAAGCTTTCTTT
-,TRBV7-6,many,TRBJ2-1,CASSLALGANYNEQFF,TGTGCCAGCAGCTTAGCTTTAGGAGCAAACTACAATGAGCAGTTCTTC
TRBD2,TRBV12-3/TRBV12-4,few,TRBJ2-4,CASRLGQGGYIQYF,TGTGCCAGCAGACTTGGGCAGGGAGGGTACATTCAGTACTTC
-,TRBV30,-,TRBJ1-2,CAWGAQSNIHGYTF,TGTGCCTGGGGAGCACAGTCCAACATCCATGGCTACACCTTC
-,TRBV20-1,few,TRBJ1-2,CSARAGPGGYTF,TGCAGTGCTAGAGCGGGCCCTGGCGGCTACACCTTC
-,TRBV7-2,-,TRBJ2-7,CASSFKAFSRTTYEQYF,TGTGCCAGCAGCTTCAAGGCCTTTAGCAGGACAACTTACGAGCAGTACTTC
TRBD1,TRBV28,many,TRBJ2-7,CASRTTGGYYEQYF,TGTGCCAGCAGGACGACAGGGGGCTACTACGAGCAGTACTTC
-,TRBV18,many,TRBJ1-1,CASSRAGGTEAFF,TGTGCCAGCTCACGCGCAGGCGGCACTGAAGCTTTCTTT